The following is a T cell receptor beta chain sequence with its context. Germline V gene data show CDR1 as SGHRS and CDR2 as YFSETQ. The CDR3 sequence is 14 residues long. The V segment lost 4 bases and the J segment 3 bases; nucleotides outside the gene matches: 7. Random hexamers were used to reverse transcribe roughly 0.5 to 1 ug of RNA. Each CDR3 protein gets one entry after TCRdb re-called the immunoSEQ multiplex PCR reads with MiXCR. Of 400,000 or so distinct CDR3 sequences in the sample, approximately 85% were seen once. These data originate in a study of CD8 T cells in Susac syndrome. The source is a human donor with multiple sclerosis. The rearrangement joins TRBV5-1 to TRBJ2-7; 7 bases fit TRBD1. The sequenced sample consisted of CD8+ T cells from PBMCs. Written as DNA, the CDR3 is TGCGCCAGCAGCCCCGGACAGGCCGGCTACGAGCAGTACTTC. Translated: CASSPGQAGYEQYF.